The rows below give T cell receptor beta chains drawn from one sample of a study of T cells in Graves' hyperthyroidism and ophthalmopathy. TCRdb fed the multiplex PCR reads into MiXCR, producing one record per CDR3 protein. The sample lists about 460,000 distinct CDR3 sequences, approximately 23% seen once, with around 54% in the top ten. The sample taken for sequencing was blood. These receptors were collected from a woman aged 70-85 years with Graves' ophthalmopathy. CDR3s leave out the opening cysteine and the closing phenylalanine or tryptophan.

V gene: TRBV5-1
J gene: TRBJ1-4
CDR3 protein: ASSQGTGGEKLF

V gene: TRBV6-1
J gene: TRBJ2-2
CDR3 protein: ASKWGANTGELF

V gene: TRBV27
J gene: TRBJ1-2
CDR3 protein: ASKGQVGGYT

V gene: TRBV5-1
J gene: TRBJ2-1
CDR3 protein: ASSLTGRNNEQF

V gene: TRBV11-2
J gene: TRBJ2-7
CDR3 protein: ASSLDSRLAGVDEQY

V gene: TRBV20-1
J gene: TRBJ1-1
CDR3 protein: SASRGRDTEAF

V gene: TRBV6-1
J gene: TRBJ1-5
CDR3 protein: ASSAYVTAIISPQH

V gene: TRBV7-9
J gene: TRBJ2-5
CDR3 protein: ASSLDRGETQY

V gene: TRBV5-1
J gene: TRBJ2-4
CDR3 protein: ASSLYTSGRRGVIQY

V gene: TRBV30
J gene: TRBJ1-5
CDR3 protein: AWRWPQH

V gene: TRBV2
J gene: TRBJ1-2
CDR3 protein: ASTRGRMGYGYT

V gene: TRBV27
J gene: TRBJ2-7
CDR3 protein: ASSSTRLGGYEQY

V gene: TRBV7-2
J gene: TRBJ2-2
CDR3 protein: ASSLWAGVTTGELF

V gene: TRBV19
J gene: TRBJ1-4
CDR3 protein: ASSTGTGSNEKLF

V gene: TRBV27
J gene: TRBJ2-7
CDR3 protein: ASSLSLGTAYEQY

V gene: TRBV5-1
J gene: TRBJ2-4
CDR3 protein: ASSLRRLAKNIQY

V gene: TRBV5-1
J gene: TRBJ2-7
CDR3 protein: ASSLQLDVSYEQY

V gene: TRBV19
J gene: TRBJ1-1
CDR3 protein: ASSPPDRGRKTEAF

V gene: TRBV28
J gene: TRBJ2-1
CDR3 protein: ASSSPGGSNEQF

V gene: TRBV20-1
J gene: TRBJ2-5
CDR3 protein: SAVEAGPKRTQY

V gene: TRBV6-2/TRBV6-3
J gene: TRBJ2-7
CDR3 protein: ASSYSLRWASYEQY

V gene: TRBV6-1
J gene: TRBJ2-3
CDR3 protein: ASSYGAGATTGTDTQY

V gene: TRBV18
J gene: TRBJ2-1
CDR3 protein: ASSPRLAGGSSYNEQF

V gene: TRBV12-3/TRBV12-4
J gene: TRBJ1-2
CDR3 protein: ASSLLQGVSGGYT

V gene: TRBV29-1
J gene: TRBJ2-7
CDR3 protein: SVEGVRLGEQY

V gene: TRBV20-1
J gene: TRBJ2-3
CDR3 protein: SAREGGTDTQY

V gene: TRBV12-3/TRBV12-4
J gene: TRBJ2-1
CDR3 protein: ASSLGGHPRGEQF

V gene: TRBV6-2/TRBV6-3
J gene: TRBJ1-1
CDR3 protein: ASSYSSRTEAF

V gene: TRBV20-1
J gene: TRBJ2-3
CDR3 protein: SATQGERTDTQY

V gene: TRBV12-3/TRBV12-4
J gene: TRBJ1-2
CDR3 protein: ASSLTGTGVYGYT

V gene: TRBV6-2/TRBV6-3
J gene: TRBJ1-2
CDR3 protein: ASSTSGAWGYT

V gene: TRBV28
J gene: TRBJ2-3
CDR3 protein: ASSSLRTGGGGTDTQY

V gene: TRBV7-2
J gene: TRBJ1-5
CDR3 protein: ASSLVQGNPHQPQH

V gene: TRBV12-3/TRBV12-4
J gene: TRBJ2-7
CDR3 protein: ASSSTGLSSYEQY

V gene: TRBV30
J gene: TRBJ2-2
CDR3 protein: AWSGTSPGELF